By share, the clone carrying this T cell receptor (beta chain) counts as medium-sized. What it recognizes is unknown. Sequencing was performed with immunoSEQ multiplex PCR; in TCRdb, only in-frame clones are kept and a portion is missing. The table lists roughly 1,000 clones, roughly a quarter of them singletons. Harvested at least 2 cm beyond the tumor margin, adjacent lung showed no atypia. These data come from a study of T cells in localized non-small cell lung cancer. Losses at the gene ends were 4 bases for V and 8 bases for J; bases not matched to a gene: 12. Looked up from germline, CDR1 is SGDLS and CDR2 is YYNGEE. The CDR3 is made up of 16 amino acids. Study results and caveats: Appearance in adjacent lung was seen for a median around 58 of the top 100 tumor clones. There was an association of higher blood T cell density with longer overall survival. Measurement of T cell clonality placed uninvolved adjacent lung highest, above the level in tumor.

This clonotype was sampled from a man aged 35-69 years with stage I lung adenocarcinoma. Here the sequenced sample was normal lung tissue next to the tumor, taken before any cancer treatment. V is TRBV9 and J is TRBJ2-1; 10 bases are a match to TRBD2. This chain's CDR3 is CASSSAALAGSDEQFF. The CDR3 coding sequence is TGTGCCAGCAGCTCCGCGGCACTAGCGGGATCGGATGAGCAGTTCTTC.